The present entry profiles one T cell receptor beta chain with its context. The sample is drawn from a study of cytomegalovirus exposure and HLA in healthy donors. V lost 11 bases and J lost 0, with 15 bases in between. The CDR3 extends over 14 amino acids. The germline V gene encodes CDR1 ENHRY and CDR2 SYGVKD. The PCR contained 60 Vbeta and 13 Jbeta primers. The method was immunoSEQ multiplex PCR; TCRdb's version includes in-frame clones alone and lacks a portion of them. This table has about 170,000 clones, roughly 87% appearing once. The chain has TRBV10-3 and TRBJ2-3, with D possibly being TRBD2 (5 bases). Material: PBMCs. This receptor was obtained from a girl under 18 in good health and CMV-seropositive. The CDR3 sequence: CASSVGVSTDTQYF. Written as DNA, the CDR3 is TGTGCCTCATCAGTCGGGGTGAGCACAGATACGCAGTATTTT.